This T cell receptor (beta chain) is drawn from a study of OX40 agonist ivuxolimab in advanced cancers. Overall study results and limits: The average count of expanded clones was higher among CD8+ T cells than among CD4+.

This table comes from immunoSEQ multiplex PCR, and its TCRdb copy is limited to in-frame clones, with some not included. The sample has about 50,000 clones, about 88% seen once. About this clone itself: Its antigen is not known. Its ends do not fully match the called genes, so a read error is possible.

Germline CDR1 is SGHNT and CDR2 is YYREEE (reference sequence). The CDR3 extends over 12 amino acids. This specimen consisted of CD4+ or CD8+ T cells sorted from blood, obtained in a trial of the OX40 agonist ivuxolimab. The clonotype comes from an adult with an advanced solid tumor such as melanoma, head and neck, liver or kidney cancer. The V call is TRBV5-4, the J call TRBJ1-2, with D unclear. CDR3 DNA sequence: TGTGCCAGCAGCTTGTTTTTAGCGGAGCTTACTTTC. It codes for CASSLFLAELTF.